The source of this T cell receptor beta chain is a study of cytomegalovirus exposure and HLA in healthy donors. Clones were read by immunoSEQ multiplex PCR, and TCRdb kept only the in-frame ones, dropping some. The table shows about 180,000 clones, with around nine tenths occurring only once. This clone was seen once. This receptor was obtained from a man between 18 and 29 years old in good health and CMV-seropositive. The sample consisted of PBMCs.

The CDR3, as DNA: TGTGCCAGCAGTCCCTCGCCGCGTAGGAGTGAGCAGTTCTTC. This sequence encodes CASSPSPRRSEQFF. The J gene is TRBJ2-1, the V gene TRBV6-5; no definite D call. This CDR3 is built from 14 residues. CDR1 and CDR2 (germline): MNHEY, SVGAGI. V dropped 5 bases and J dropped 9 bases, with 17 bases sitting between them.